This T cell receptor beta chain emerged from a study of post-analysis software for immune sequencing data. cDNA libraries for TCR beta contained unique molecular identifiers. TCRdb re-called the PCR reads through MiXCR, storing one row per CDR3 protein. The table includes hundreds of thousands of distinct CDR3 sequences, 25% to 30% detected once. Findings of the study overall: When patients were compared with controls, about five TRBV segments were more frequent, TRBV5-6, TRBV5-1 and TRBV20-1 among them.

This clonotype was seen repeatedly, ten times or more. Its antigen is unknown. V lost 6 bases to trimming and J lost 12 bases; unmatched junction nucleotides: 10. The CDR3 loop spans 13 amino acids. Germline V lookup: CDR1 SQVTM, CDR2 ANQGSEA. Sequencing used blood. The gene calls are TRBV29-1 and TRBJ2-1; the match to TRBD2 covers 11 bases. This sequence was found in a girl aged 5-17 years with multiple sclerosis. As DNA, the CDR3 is TGCAGCGTCCTACCGGGACTAGCGGTTGGGCAGTTCTTC. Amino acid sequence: CSVLPGLAVGQFF.